These 24 T cell receptor beta chains share one sample of origin, sequenced in a study of MAIT cells during Salmonella Paratyphi A infection. Study outcomes and limitations: MAIT cell TRBV usage was oligoclonal, favouring TRBV20 and TRBV6, and apparently unchanged by infection.

MiXCR, run by TCRdb on the 5' RACE reads, gives a single entry per CDR3 protein. Here the sample spans roughly 730 distinct CDR3 sequences, 33% being singletons. No antigen has been identified for these receptors. The time point: after infection, following antibiotic treatment. Valpha7.2+ CD161+ T cells were sorted by flow cytometry as MAIT cells. The material was MAIT cells from PBMCs, obtained at the last sampling point of the challenge study. The receptors derive from a person aged 18 to 75 who was deliberately infected with Salmonella Paratyphi A in a paratyphoid fever challenge study.

The chain links TRBV6-1 to TRBJ2-7; 7 nucleotides agree with TRBD1. This CDR3 is built from 15 residues. The junction had 5 bases not matched to a gene; V was cut back by 1 base and J by 2 bases. In germline, CDR1 is MNHNS, CDR2 SASEGT. In DNA, the CDR3 is TGTGCCAGCAGTGAAGATGTAGGGGGCCCCTACGAGCAGTACTTC. It translates to CASSEDVGGPYEQYF.

The chain uses TRBV10-2 and TRBJ2-1; D remains unclear. The CDR3 has 13 residues. Trimming removed 0 bases at V and 4 bases at J, with 4 bases between. Germline V gene data show CDR1 as WSHSY and CDR2 as SAAADI. The CDR3 coding sequence is TGCGCCAGCAGTGAGTCAGAGTACAATGAGCAGTTCTTC. Translating gives CASSESEYNEQFF.

The genes are TRBV6-6 and TRBJ1-5; D might be TRBD1 (6 bases). This CDR3 has 14 residues. CDR1 and CDR2 (germline): MNHNY, SVGAGI (reference sequence). Trimming shortened V by 6 bases and J by 6 bases, and 15 bases separated the two germline ends. The DNA for the CDR3 is TGTGCCAGCAGCCCTCGGGAGGGGGGTCAGCCCCAGCATTTT. This sequence encodes CASSPREGGQPQHF.

The genes are TRBV29-1 and TRBJ1-6; D unresolved. The CDR3 has 12 residues. CDR1 SQVTM and CDR2 ANQGSEA come from the germline V gene. Trimming stripped 4 bases from V and 9 bases from J, with 10 bases between. CDR3 bases: TGCAGCGTTGGTACAGAAAGTTCACCCCTCCACTTT. This translates into CSVGTESSPLHF.

The chain uses TRBV6-4 and TRBJ2-2, with 8 positions matching TRBD2. The V segment lost 2 bases and the J segment 4 bases; nucleotides outside the gene matches: 0. CDR3 length: 14 amino acids. Germline loops: CDR1 MRHNA, CDR2 SNTAGT. CDR3 bases: TGTGCCAGCAGTGACGGGACTAGCACCGGGGAGCTGTTTTTT. Its translation: CASSDGTSTGELFF.

This clonotype has only a few counts. The chain joins TRBV18 to TRBJ2-7; 10 bases are shared with TRBD2. Germline CDR1 reads KGHSH; CDR2 reads LQKENI. The CDR3 is 15 amino acids. Trimming took 2 bases from V and 3 from J; bases not matched to a gene: 4. CDR3 DNA: TGTGCCAGCTCACCAGGGCTAGCGGGAGTCTACGAGCAGTACTTC. Translated, it gives CASSPGLAGVYEQYF.

The rearrangement links TRBV4-2 to TRBJ2-1, with 10 nucleotides matching TRBD2. The ends lost 0 bases at V and 7 bases at J; junction bases unmatched: 3. The germline gives CDR1 LGHNA, CDR2 YNFKEQ. There are 15 residues in the CDR3. The DNA of the CDR3 is TGTGCCAGCAGCCAAGATGAGACTAGCGGGAATGAGCAGTTCTTC. Protein sequence: CASSQDETSGNEQFF.

V gene TRBV10-3 combines with J gene TRBJ2-3, with 9 bases fitting TRBD2. Trimming took 0 bases from V and 6 from J; bases not matched to a gene: 7. Germline V gives CDR1 ENHRY, CDR2 SYGVKD. The CDR3 covers 16 residues. CDR3 residues: CAISESTSGAVDTQYF. The DNA of the CDR3 is TGTGCCATCAGTGAGTCGACTAGCGGAGCGGTGGATACGCAGTATTTT.

This clonotype is deemed large (0.1 to 1%). The chain employs TRBV4-1 and TRBJ2-1; 8 bases match TRBD2. Trimming cost V 4 bases and J 10 bases; bases outside gene matches: 15. The CDR3 runs to 16 residues. Per the germline V gene, CDR1 is MGHRA and CDR2 is YSYEKL. The CDR3 DNA reads as TGCGCCAGCAGCCCCAACAACGGGGGACTAGTACGCGAGCAGTTCTTC. It translates to CASSPNNGGLVREQFF.

This clonotype has only a few counts. This sequence joins TRBV20-1 and TRBJ2-7, with TRBD2 matching 8 bases. The CDR3 has 14 residues. Per germline, CDR1 DFQATT and CDR2 SNEGSKA (reference sequence). The junction had 4 bases not matched to a gene; V was cut back by 1 base and J by 2 bases. In DNA form, the CDR3 reads TGCAGTGCTAGAGTAGAGCGGGAGACCTACGAGCAGTACTTC. Protein sequence: CSARVERETYEQYF.

This clonotype appeared a few times. The chain employs TRBV20-1 and TRBJ2-7; 10 nucleotides align to TRBD2. From germline, CDR1 is DFQATT and CDR2 SNEGSKA (reference sequence). This CDR3 contains 13 residues. V was pared by 4 bases and J by 3 bases, with 3 bases of the junction left unmatched. CDR3 loop: CSAKGTSDYEQYF. CDR3 nucleotide sequence: TGCAGTGCTAAAGGGACTAGCGACTACGAGCAGTACTTC.

The sample holds a few counts of this clonotype. DNA of the CDR3: TGCAGTGCTAGAGAACCCCTGACAGGCGGGAACTCCTACGAGCAGTACTTC. It encodes CSAREPLTGGNSYEQYF. This rearrangement joins TRBV20-1 to TRBJ2-7, with D perhaps given as TRBD1 or TRBD2 (6 bases each). CDR1 is DFQATT, CDR2 SNEGSKA, per germline (reference sequence). This CDR3 has 17 amino acids. Trimming left V 0 bases short and J 0 bases short, with 18 bases between.

By proportion, this clonotype is medium-sized (0.01 to 0.1%). V and J are TRBV19 and TRBJ2-7, with unresolved D. The CDR3 is 14 residues long. The V and J ends lost 10 bases and 6 bases respectively, with 22 bases between them. Germline V gene sequence: CDR1 LNHDA, CDR2 SQIVND (reference sequence). This chain's CDR3 is CATSALAEPSEQYF. The CDR3, as DNA: TGTGCCACCTCGGCCTTGGCAGAACCCTCCGAGCAGTACTTC.

For this clonotype: Because it lacks the conserved phenylalanine or tryptophan at the end, this CDR3 is likely a read error. The DNA is omitted, as the CDR3 cannot be located on it reliably, and the CDR3 follows TCRdb's listing. The chain's CDR3 is CASTGGHGTEAFG. The V call is TRBV5-1, the J call TRBJ1-1; the D call of TRBD1 is as the table states it, not checked on the DNA. The CDR3 is 13 amino acids long, termini counted. Germline loops: CDR1 SGHRS, CDR2 YFSETQ.

The chain joins TRBV6-4 to TRBJ2-2; D call uncertain. The CDR3 is made up of 15 amino acids. Trimming shortened V by 2 bases and J by 2 bases, and 9 bases separated the two germline ends. Germline CDR1 reads MRHNA; CDR2 reads SNTAGT. Here the CDR3 DNA reads TGTGCCAGCAGTGACACCCCGGACAACACCGGGGAGCTGTTTTTT. Translating it yields CASSDTPDNTGELFF.

Regarding this clonotype: One junction end does not reproduce the germline sequence, and a read error may be involved. This rearrangement joins TRBV6-4 to TRBJ2-1, with D possibly being TRBD2 (7 bases). The CDR3 covers 14 residues. CDR1 and CDR2 (germline): MRHNA, SNTAGT. The CDR3 region has the DNA TGTGCCAGCAGCCCCCTGAAGGGGGGGAACGATGAGCAGTTC. Translated: CASSPLKGGNDEQF.

This clonotype was counted only a few times. The chain recombines TRBV6-2 or TRBV6-3 with TRBJ1-5, with D perhaps TRBD1 (5 bases). Germline V gene sequence: CDR1 MNHEY, CDR2 SVGEGT. This CDR3 comprises 14 residues. V was clipped by 6 bases and J by 4 bases, with 13 bases between them. CDR3 residues: CASSLGPENQPQHF. The CDR3 DNA is TGTGCCAGCAGCCTGGGACCCGAGAATCAGCCCCAGCATTTT.

This clonotype was detected a few times. The genes are TRBV6-2 or TRBV6-3 and TRBJ1-5; no clear D gene. V was cut by 10 bases and J by 0 bases, with 13 bases left in between. CDR3 length: 14 amino acids. Germline-derived CDR1 and CDR2 are MNHEY and SVGEGT. CDR3 sequence (DNA): TGTGCCACCGCAAAGGGATATAGCAATCAGCCCCAGCATTTT. Translation gives CATAKGYSNQPQHF.

This clonotype has more than one count but fewer than ten. For the CDR3, the DNA is TGCGCCAGCAGCCAGACACTCGAGGGGACAGATACGCAGTATTTT. This translates into CASSQTLEGTDTQYF. The chain is built from TRBV4-3 and TRBJ2-3; perhaps D is TRBD1 or TRBD2 (5 bases each). V lost 3 bases, J lost 3 bases, and 13 bases lay in between. This CDR3 spans 15 amino acids. From germline, CDR1 is LGHNA and CDR2 YSLEER.

The chain is built from TRBV4-2 and TRBJ2-5; TRBD2 matches 7 bases. V was clipped by 0 bases and J by 5 bases; unmatched bases: 6. Germline assignment: CDR1 LGHNA and CDR2 YNFKEQ. CDR3 length: 15 amino acids. CDR3 protein: CASSQDRGGWETQYF. The CDR3 DNA is TGTGCCAGCAGCCAAGATCGGGGAGGGTGGGAGACCCAGTACTTC.

In this sample, this clonotype turned up a few times. V and J are TRBV20-1 and TRBJ1-1, with D possibly being TRBD1 (5 bases). Germline V gene sequence: CDR1 DFQATT, CDR2 SNEGSKA (reference sequence). V lost 5 bases, J lost 13 bases, and 17 bases lay in between. This CDR3 spans 11 amino acids. The CDR3 nucleotides are TGCAGTGCTGCCGGAGAGGGGTCGGATTTCTTT. Translated, it gives CSAAGEGSDFF.

This clonotype was picked up one time. The junction differs from germline at one of its ends, possibly a read error. The chain joins TRBV5-5 to TRBJ2-5; D unresolved. From germline, CDR1 is SGHKS and CDR2 YYEKEE (reference sequence). This CDR3 region has 15 residues. As DNA, the CDR3 is TGTGCCTGCAGCTTGGATTTAGGACGGCAAGAGACCCAGTACTTC. Encoded protein: CACSLDLGRQETQYF.

By frequency in the sample, this clonotype is medium-sized. As DNA, the CDR3 is TGCGCCAGCAGCCAAGATAGTTTAGGAACCTACAATGAGCAGTTCTTC. Translating gives CASSQDSLGTYNEQFF. The chain combines TRBV4-3 with TRBJ2-1; D remains unclear. The CDR3 spans 16 residues. From germline, CDR1 is LGHNA and CDR2 YSLEER. The V end lost 0 bases, the J end lost 2 bases, and 11 bases lay between the germline ends.

This clonotype was found a few times. The chain employs TRBV4-3 and TRBJ1-6; D unclear. V shed 1 base and J shed 9 bases, with 10 bases lying between them. Germline V gene data show CDR1 as LGHNA and CDR2 as YSLEER. CDR3 length equals 14 residues. The CDR3, as DNA: TGCGCCAGCAGCCAAGGACGGGAAGCTTCACCCCTCCACTTT. It codes for CASSQGREASPLHF.